A single sample is the source of the 12 T cell receptor beta chains below, sequenced in a study of blood T cell repertoires in COVID-19. Sequencing used immunoSEQ multiplex PCR; TCRdb keeps in-frame clones, though not all of them. This table holds some 130,000 clones, 84% found once. The sequenced sample was PBMCs or T cells enriched from blood (not recorded which). The receptors come from a man aged 35-49 years with acute COVID-19.

This chain connects TRBV28 to TRBJ2-7, with D maybe TRBD1 (6 bases). In germline, CDR1 is MDHEN, CDR2 SYDVKM. V dropped 7 bases and J dropped 2 bases, with 18 bases sitting between them. The CDR3 runs to 15 residues. The CDR3, as DNA: TGTGCCAGCACCCTTCTCGACAAGGGGGCCTACGAGCAGTACTTC. It yields the protein CASTLLDKGAYEQYF.

The chain combines TRBV6-5 with TRBJ1-1, with 10 nucleotides matching TRBD1. The V gene end was trimmed by 4 bases and the J gene end by 11 bases; junction bases not matched to a gene: 10. The CDR3 is made up of 14 amino acids. Germline loops: CDR1 MNHEY, CDR2 SVGAGI. DNA of the CDR3: TGTGCCAGCAGTTCACTGACAGGGGGCGGTGGGGCTTTCTTT. It is translated as CASSSLTGGGGAFF.

The chain couples TRBV30 to TRBJ1-5, with D unresolved. Germline V gene data show CDR1 as GTSNPN and CDR2 as SVGIG (reference sequence). This CDR3 is built from 14 residues. Trimming stripped 0 bases from V and 4 bases from J, with 10 bases between. As DNA, the CDR3 is TGTGCCTGGAGTGTACCCCGACTTAATCAGCCCCAGCATTTT. Its translation is CAWSVPRLNQPQHF.

The genes are TRBV4-1 and TRBJ2-7, with 10 positions matching TRBD1. The CDR3 length is 19 residues. Germline lookup yields CDR1 MGHRA and CDR2 YSYEKL. Unmatched junction bases numbered 14, after V lost 0 bases and J lost 3 bases. The CDR3, as DNA: TGCGCCAGCAGCCAAGATAGATCAACCGGGACAGGGGCCCTCTACGAGCAGTACTTC. This encodes CASSQDRSTGTGALYEQYF.

This chain joins TRBV27 and TRBJ2-5, with a weak D call TRBD2 (7 bases). Between the trimmed V and J ends, which lost 2 bases and 5 bases, there was a span of 12 bases. This CDR3 has 14 residues. Germline CDR1 MNHEY, CDR2 SMNVEV (reference sequence). The CDR3 coding sequence is TGTGCCAGCAGTTTAGGGAGGGGGGTGGAGACCCAGTACTTC. As protein: CASSLGRGVETQYF.

This chain connects TRBV27 to TRBJ2-3; 7 bases match TRBD1. The V gene end was trimmed by 3 bases and the J gene end by 2 bases; junction bases not matched to a gene: 8. Germline CDR1 reads MNHEY; CDR2 reads SMNVEV (reference sequence). The CDR3 runs 16 residues. The CDR3 region has the DNA TGTGCCAGCAGTTTGTCTCCGGGACAGCACACAGATACGCAGTATTTT. It encodes CASSLSPGQHTDTQYF.

V is TRBV11-2 and J is TRBJ2-3, with TRBD1 matching 10 bases. J lost 11 bases, V lost 3 bases, and 11 bases had no gene match. The CDR3 spans 15 residues. From germline, CDR1 is SGHAT and CDR2 FQNNGV. Written as DNA, the CDR3 is TGTGCCAGCAGCTTGTCTCGGACAGGGGGGATTGGGCAGTATTTT. Its translation is CASSLSRTGGIGQYF.

The chain combines TRBV3-1 (or the pseudogene TRBV3-2) with TRBJ2-1; possibly TRBD1 for D (6 bases). This CDR3 spans 14 amino acids. Germline CDR1 reads LGHDT; CDR2 reads YNNKEL (reference sequence). Trimming pared 1 base from V and 5 bases from J, leaving 9 bases between. In nucleotides, the CDR3 is TGTGCCAGCAGCCAAGTTACAGGGAACAATGAGCAGTTCTTC. This gives the protein CASSQVTGNNEQFF.

V usage is TRBV7-9 and J usage is TRBJ1-4, with TRBD1 identical over 8 bases. V was pared by 3 bases and J by 8 bases, with 5 bases of the junction left unmatched. The CDR3 consists of 14 residues. The germline V gene encodes CDR1 SEHNR and CDR2 FQNEAQ (reference sequence). The CDR3 nucleotides read TGTGCCAGCAGCTTCCTCGGACAGGGAGAAAAACTGTTTTTT. This encodes CASSFLGQGEKLFF.

This sequence joins TRBV29-1 and TRBJ2-1; TRBD2 aligns across 8 bases. With V trimmed by 8 bases and J by 6 bases, 12 bases remained unmatched. Per germline, CDR1 SQVTM and CDR2 ANQGSEA. The CDR3 runs to 14 residues. CDR3 loop: CSYELAVDLNEQFF. CDR3 coding DNA: TGCAGCTATGAACTAGCGGTAGATCTCAATGAGCAGTTCTTC.

This rearrangement joins TRBV15 to TRBJ2-1; no clear D. V lost 5 bases and J lost 15, with 20 bases in between. The CDR3 is 13 residues long. Germline values: CDR1 LNHNV, CDR2 YYDKDF (reference sequence). CDR3 protein: CATSPRLEATRFF. The CDR3 DNA sequence: TGTGCCACCAGCCCGCGCCTCGAGGCTACGAGGTTCTTC.

This rearrangement joins TRBV6-2 or TRBV6-3 to TRBJ1-5, with 7 bases identical to TRBD1. CDR1 MNHEY and CDR2 SVGEGT come from the germline V gene. V lost 2 bases to trimming and J lost 7 bases; unmatched junction nucleotides: 8. The CDR3 runs to 15 residues. CDR3 DNA sequence: TGTGCCAGCAGTTACCTAGACAGGGTTCGACAGCCCCAGCATTTT. Translated, it gives CASSYLDRVRQPQHF.